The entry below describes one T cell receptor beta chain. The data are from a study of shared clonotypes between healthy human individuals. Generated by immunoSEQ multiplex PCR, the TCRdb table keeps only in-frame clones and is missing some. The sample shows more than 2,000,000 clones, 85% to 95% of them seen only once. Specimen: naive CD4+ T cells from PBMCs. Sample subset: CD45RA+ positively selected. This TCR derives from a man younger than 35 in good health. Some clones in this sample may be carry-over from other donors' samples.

DNA for the CDR3: TGCGCCAGCGGCGGGACAGGCTCCTACAATGAGCAGTTCTTC. It is translated as CASGGTGSYNEQFF. This rearrangement joins TRBV5-1 to TRBJ2-1; 8 bases are shared with TRBD1. The CDR3 loop spans 14 amino acids. CDR1 and CDR2 from the germline V gene are SGHRS and YFSETQ. V lost 7 bases, J lost 0 bases, and 3 bases stayed unmatched.